The clone carrying this T cell receptor beta chain occurred a few times. Its antigen is still unknown. Expressed TCRB transcripts were sequenced because the isolated RNA had all been reverse transcribed beforehand. The repertoire was sequenced with immunoSEQ multiplex PCR; TCRdb's copy has only in-frame clones and lacks some. Of around 200,000 clones in the sample, 10% to 15% are singletons; the top ten hold around 0.63%. This specimen belongs to a study of beta chain features in type 1 diabetes. Study in general: Across all samples, fewer than 140 million sorted cells were examined.

Regarding the study as a whole: VDJ junctions from patients with type 1 diabetes contained fewer insertions and more deletions. An over-representation of cells with high TCR expression could result from cDNA sequencing.

The receptor comes from a woman aged 18-29 years in good health. What was sequenced was central memory CD4+ T cells from blood.

The CDR3: CASISGTGLNEQYF. CDR3 DNA sequence: TGTGCCAGCATCTCAGGGACAGGGCTCAACGAGCAGTACTTC. V is TRBV27 and J is TRBJ2-7; 9 bases are a match to TRBD1. The CDR3 has 14 amino acids. Germline V lookup: CDR1 MNHEY, CDR2 SMNVEV (reference sequence). V shed 7 bases, J shed 5 bases, and the junction held 9 bases outside the gene matches.